Given below is one T cell receptor (beta chain) in context. Its antigen has not been determined. It may be a read error: a sequence one base away is much more abundant. This specimen belongs to a study of T-cell reconstitution after alpha-beta-depleted transplantation in children (TCRdb year 2016). At the level of the whole study: Using TCR repertoire profiling, the study quantitatively followed how T-cell immune reconstitution unfolded in children after TCRalphabeta/CD19-depleted allogeneic hematopoietic cell transplantation.

Study-wide conclusions, independent of this receptor: Over subsequent months, a decline in hyperexpanded clone frequencies was noted, and after one year, T-cell counts and TCRbeta diversity were mostly ascribed to newly produced T cells. In some patients, the high TCRbeta diversity seen at day 60 was put down to recipient T cells and intrathymic progenitors that had survived conditioning. Apparently early alphabetaT-cell count recovery about two months after transplant reportedly relied on only several hundred rapidly expanded clones derived from non-depleted graft cells.

Interpreted using the paper, the treatment or condition label stands for: allogeneic hematopoietic cell transplantation with graft depleted of TCRalphabeta T cells and CD19 B cells. TCRalphabeta/CD19-depleted allogeneic hematopoietic cell grafts were given to the transplant recipients, all of whom were children. Library generation was performed with PCR. The instrument given in TCRdb is Illumina HiSeq 2500. Molecular barcoding was employed in the preparation of TCR libraries, with unique molecular identifiers being used to normalize TCRbeta repertoire quantification. The raw public data were reprocessed by TCRdb itself: fastp quality trimming at Q25, MiXCR clonotype calling, in-frame beta chains only. Rows with a matching CDR3 protein are joined into one entry that keeps the most common DNA and genes. Counted in this sample were about 300,000 distinct CDR3 sequences; 10% of them appeared once. Less than 8% of the sample comes from the top ten.

Sequencing was performed on PBMCs, taken before TCRalphabeta/CD19-depleted stem cell transplant. This sequence originates from a boy younger than two with acute myeloid leukemia, due to receive a stem cell transplant.

The CDR3 protein is CACSFARGTPTDTQYF. The DNA sequence reads TGTGCCTGCAGCTTTGCCCGGGGCACTCCCACAGATACGCAGTATTTT. This chain is built from TRBV7-9 and TRBJ2-3, with the D assignment possibly TRBD1 or TRBD2, given 5 matching bases for each. The germline V gene (reference sequence) provides CDR1 SEHNR and CDR2 FQNEAQ. The CDR3 goes from the cysteine to the phenylalanine over 16 residues. Solely the CDR3 DNA is kept, with 48 bases framed from the first base. Supplemented by the reference TRBV7-9 and TRBJ2-3 proteins around the CDR3, the complete variable domain is DTGVSQNPRHKITKRGQNVTFRCDPISEHNRLYWYRQTLGQGPEFLTYFQNEAQLEKSRLLSDRFSAERPKGSFSTLEIQRTEQGDSAMYLCACSFARGTPTDTQYFGPGTRLTVL.